This TCR beta chain was sequenced in a study of T-cell reconstitution after alpha-beta-depleted transplantation in children. During its preparation, the TCRbeta library received unique molecular identifiers. TCRdb called the PCR reads again in MiXCR, with one record for every CDR3 protein. The table records about 500,000 distinct CDR3 sequences, roughly 33% of them present only once. The length of the CDR3 is 15 residues. Germline CDR1 is SQVTM and CDR2 is ANQGSEA. A word on this clonotype: The junction shows a germline mismatch at one end, possibly a read error.

The chain recombines TRBV29-1 with TRBJ1-4; 7 nucleotides align to TRBD1. The receptor was derived from a human donor who donated a stem cell graft to a child with aplastic anemia. Sequences were derived from PBMCs from the stem cell graft donor, sampled from the stem cell graft. The CDR3 DNA reads TGCAACGTTGAAGACTGGACAGGTCGGGGAGGAAAACTGTTTTTT. The encoded protein is CNVEDWTGRGGKLFF.